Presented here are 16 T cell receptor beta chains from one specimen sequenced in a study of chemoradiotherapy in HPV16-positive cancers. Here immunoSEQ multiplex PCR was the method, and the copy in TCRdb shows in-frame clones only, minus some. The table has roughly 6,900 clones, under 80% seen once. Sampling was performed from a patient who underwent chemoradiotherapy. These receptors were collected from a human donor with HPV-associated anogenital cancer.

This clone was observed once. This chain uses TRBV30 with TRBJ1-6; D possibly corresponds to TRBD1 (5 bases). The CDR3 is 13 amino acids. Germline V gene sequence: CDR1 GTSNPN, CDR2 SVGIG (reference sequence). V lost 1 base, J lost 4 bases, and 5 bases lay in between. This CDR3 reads CAWSGQYNSPLHF. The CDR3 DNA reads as TGTGCCTGGAGTGGACAGTATAATTCACCCCTCCACTTT. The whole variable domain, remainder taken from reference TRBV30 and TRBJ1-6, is SQTIHQWPATLVQPVGSPLSLECTVEGTSNPNLYWYRQAAGRGLQLLFYSVGIGQISSEVPQNLSASRPQDRQFILSSKKLLLSDSGFYLCAWSGQYNSPLHFGNGTRLTVT.

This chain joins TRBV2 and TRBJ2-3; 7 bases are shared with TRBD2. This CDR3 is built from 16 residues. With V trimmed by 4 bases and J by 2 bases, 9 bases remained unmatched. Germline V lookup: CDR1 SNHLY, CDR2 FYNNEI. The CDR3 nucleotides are TGTGCCAGCAGTGGCGGGCTAGCGGATAACACAGATACGCAGTATTTT. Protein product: CASSGGLADNTDTQYF.

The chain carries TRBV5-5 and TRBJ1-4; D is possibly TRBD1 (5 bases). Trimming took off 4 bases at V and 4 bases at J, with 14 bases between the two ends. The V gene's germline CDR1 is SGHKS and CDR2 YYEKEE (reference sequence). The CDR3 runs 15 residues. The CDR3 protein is CASSAGTWSNEKLFF. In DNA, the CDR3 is TGTGCCAGCAGCGCTGGGACCTGGAGTAATGAAAAACTGTTTTTT.

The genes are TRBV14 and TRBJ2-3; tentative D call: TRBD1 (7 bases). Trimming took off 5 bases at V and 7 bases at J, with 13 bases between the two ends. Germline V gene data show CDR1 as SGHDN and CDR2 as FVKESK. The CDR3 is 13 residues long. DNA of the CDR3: TGTGCCAGCAGCGGTCCAGGGGGGAATACGCAGTATTTT. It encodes CASSGPGGNTQYF.

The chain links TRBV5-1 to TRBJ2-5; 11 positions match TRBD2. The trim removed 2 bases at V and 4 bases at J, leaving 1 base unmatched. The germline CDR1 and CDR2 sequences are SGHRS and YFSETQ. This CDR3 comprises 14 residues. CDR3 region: CASSFSGGGETQYF. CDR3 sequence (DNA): TGCGCCAGCAGCTTTAGCGGGGGGGGAGAGACCCAGTACTTC. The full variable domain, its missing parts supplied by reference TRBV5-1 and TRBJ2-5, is KAGVTQTPRYLIKTRGQQVTLSCSPISGHRSVSWYQQTPGQGLQFLFEYFSETQRNKGNFPGRFSGRQFSNSRSEMNVSTLELGDSALYLCASSFSGGGETQYFGPGTRLLVL.

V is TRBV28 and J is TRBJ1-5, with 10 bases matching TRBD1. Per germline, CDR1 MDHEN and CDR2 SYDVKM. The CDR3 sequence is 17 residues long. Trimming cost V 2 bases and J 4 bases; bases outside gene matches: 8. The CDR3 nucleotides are TGTGCCAGCAGTTTAATGAACCTGGGACAGGGGAATCAGCCCCAGCATTTT. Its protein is CASSLMNLGQGNQPQHF.

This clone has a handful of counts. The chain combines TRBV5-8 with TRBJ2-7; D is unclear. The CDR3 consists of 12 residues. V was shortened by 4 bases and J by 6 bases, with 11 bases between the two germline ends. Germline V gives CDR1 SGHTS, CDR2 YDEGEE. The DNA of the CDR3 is TGTGCCAGCAGCGGATGGAGCCTCGAGCAGTACTTC. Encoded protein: CASSGWSLEQYF.

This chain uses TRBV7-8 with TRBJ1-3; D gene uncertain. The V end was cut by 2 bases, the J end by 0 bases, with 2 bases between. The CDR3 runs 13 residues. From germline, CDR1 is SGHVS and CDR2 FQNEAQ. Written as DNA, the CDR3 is TGTGCCAGCAGCTTAAGCTCTGGAAACACCATATATTTT. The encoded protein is CASSLSSGNTIYF.

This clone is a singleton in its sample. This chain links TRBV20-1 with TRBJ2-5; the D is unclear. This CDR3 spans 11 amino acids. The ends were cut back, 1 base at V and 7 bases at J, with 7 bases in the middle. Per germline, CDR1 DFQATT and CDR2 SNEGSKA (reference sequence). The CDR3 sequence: CSARGLGTQYF. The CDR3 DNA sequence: TGCAGTGCTAGAGGCCTGGGGACCCAGTACTTC.

CDR3: CASSQRLNTEAFF. The DNA of the CDR3 is TGTGCCAGCAGCCAGAGACTGAACACTGAAGCTTTCTTT. The rearrangement uses TRBV6-4 and TRBJ1-1; no clear D. The length of the CDR3 is 13 residues. V was pared by 6 bases and J by 0 bases, with 8 bases between. The germline V gene encodes CDR1 MRHNA and CDR2 SNTAGT.

CDR3 sequence (DNA): TGTGCCAGTAGCCCTCACCGGGACAGGGTGAACACTGAAGCTTTCTTT. Amino acids: CASSPHRDRVNTEAFF. This chain uses TRBV19 with TRBJ1-1; 9 bases fit TRBD1. Germline CDR1 is LNHDA and CDR2 is SQIVND (reference sequence). This CDR3 has 16 amino acids. V lost 6 bases, J lost 0 bases, and 8 bases stayed unmatched.

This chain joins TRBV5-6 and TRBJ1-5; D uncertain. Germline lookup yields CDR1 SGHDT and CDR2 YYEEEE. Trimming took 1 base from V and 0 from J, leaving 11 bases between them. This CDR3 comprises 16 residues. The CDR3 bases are TGTGCCAGCAGCTTGAGGGCGGACTATAGCAATCAGCCCCAGCATTTT. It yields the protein CASSLRADYSNQPQHF. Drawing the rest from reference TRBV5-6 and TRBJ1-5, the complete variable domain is DAGVTQSPTHLIKTRGQQVTLRCSPKSGHDTVSWYQQALGQGPQFIFQYYEEEERQRGNFPDRFSGHQFPNYSSELNVNALLLGDSALYLCASSLRADYSNQPQHFGDGTRLSIL.

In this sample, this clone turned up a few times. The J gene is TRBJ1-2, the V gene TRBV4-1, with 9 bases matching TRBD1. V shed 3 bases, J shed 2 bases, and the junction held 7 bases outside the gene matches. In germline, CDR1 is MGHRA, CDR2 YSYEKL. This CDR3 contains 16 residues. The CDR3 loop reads CASSQWVDRGNYGYTF. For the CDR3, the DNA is TGCGCCAGCAGCCAGTGGGTGGACAGGGGAAACTATGGCTACACCTTC.

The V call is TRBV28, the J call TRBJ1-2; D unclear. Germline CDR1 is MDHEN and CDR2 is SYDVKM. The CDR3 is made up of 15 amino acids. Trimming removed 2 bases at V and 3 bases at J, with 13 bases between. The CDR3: CASSLDEGPYYGYTF. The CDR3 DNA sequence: TGTGCCAGCAGTTTAGACGAAGGACCTTACTATGGCTACACCTTC.

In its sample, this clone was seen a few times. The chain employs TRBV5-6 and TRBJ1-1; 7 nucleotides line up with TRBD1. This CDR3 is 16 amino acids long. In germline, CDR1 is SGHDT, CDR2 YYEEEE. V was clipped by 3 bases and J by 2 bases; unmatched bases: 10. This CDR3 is CASSSYSRQGNTEAFF. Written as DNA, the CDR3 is TGTGCCAGCAGCTCGTACTCTAGACAGGGAAACACTGAAGCTTTCTTT.

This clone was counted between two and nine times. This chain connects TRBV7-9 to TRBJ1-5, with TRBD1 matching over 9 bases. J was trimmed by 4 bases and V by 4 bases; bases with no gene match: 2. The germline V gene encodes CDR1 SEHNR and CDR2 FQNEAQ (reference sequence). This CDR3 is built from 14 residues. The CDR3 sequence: CASSSDRGNQPQHF. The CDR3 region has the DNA TGTGCCAGCAGCTCTGACAGGGGGAATCAGCCCCAGCATTTT.